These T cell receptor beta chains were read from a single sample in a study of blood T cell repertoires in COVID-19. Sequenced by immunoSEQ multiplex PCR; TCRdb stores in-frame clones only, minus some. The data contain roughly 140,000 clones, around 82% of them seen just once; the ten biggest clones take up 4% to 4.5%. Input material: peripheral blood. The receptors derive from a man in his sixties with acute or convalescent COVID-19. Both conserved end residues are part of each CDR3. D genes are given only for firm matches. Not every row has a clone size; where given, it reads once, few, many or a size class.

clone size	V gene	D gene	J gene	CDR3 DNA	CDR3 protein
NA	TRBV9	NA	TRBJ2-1	TGTGCCAGCAGCGTATCCTCCATGCGGACCTACAATGAGCAGTTCTTC	CASSVSSMRTYNEQFF
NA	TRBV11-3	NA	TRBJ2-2	TGTGCCAGCAGCTTAGATCCACGAGACCGGGGCACCGGGGAGCTGTTTTTT	CASSLDPRDRGTGELFF
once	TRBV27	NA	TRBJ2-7	TGTGCCAGCAGTCTAAAGGGGAGGAACTACGAGCAGTACTTC	CASSLKGRNYEQYF
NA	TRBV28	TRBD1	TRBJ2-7	TGTGCCAGCAGTCCTCCCCGGGGACAGGGGGTAAGGGAGTACTTC	CASSPPRGQGVREYF
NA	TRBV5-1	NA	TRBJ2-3	TGCGCCAGCAGTCCCCCCGGGACAGATACGCAGTATTTT	CASSPPGTDTQYF
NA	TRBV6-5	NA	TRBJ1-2	TGTGCCAGCCAGGGAGGAGGTGGCTACACCTTC	CASQGGGGYTF
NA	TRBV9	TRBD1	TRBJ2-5	TGTGCCAGCAGCCTACAGGGGCTCCAAGAGACCCAGTACTTC	CASSLQGLQETQYF
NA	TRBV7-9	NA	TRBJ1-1	TGTGCCAGCATCATGACAGGATTGAACACTGAAGCTTTCTTT	CASIMTGLNTEAFF
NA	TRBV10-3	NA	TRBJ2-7	TGTGCCACCGGACAGGGGAGCGGGAGGGGTTCCTACGAGCAGTACTTC	CATGQGSGRGSYEQYF
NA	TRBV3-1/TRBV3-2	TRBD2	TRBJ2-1	TGTGCCAGCAGTCAGCCCAGGGGTAGCGGGAGGTGGGATGCGAATGAGCAGTTCTTC	CASSQPRGSGRWDANEQFF
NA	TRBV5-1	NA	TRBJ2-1	TGCGCCAGCAGCGGAGGGCCCCTTGTGTTCTTC	CASSGGPLVFF
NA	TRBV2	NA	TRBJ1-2	TGTGCCAGCAGTACCGAAAGGGGCCAGTATGGCTACACCTTC	CASSTERGQYGYTF
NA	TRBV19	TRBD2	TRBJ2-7	TGTGCCAGTAGTATAGTTCTAGCGGCCTCCTACGAGCAGTACTTC	CASSIVLAASYEQYF
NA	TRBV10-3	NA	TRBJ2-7	TGTGCCATCAGTGCCCTAAGGCAGGCCGCTGATGGCGAGCAGTACTTC	CAISALRQAADGEQYF
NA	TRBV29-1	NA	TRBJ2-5	TGCAGCGTTGGGCAGGGGGGTCAAGAGACCCAGTACTTC	CSVGQGGQETQYF
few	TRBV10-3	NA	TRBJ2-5	TGTGCCATCAGTGATCGTAGTGGGTCAGGGGAGACCCAGTACTTC	CAISDRSGSGETQYF
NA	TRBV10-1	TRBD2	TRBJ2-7	TGCGCCAGCAGTGAGTCGAGTCGGGAGGGCTCTGAGCAGTACTTC	CASSESSREGSEQYF
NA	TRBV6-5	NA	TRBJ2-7	TGTGCCAGCAGGTGCTCCGGGTGCGACGAGCAGTACTTC	CASRCSGCDEQYF
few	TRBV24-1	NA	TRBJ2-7	TGTGCCACCAGTGCCATGGACAGAGACTACGAGCAGTACTTC	CATSAMDRDYEQYF
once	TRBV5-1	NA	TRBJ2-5	TGCGCCAGCAGCCGGGTAGCCCCCGGAGAAGAGACCCAGTACTTC	CASSRVAPGEETQYF
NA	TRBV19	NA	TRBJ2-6	TGTGCCAGTAGTATGTCCGGGTACGGGGCCAACGTCCTGACTTTC	CASSMSGYGANVLTF
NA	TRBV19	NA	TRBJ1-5	TGTGCCAGTAGTATAGCCCCCACCACGGGGCAGCCCCAGCATTTT	CASSIAPTTGQPQHF
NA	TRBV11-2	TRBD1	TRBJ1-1	TGTGCCAGCAGCCCTCATGGCAGGGGGCGGACTGAAGCTTTCTTT	CASSPHGRGRTEAFF
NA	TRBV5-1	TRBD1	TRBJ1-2	TGCGCCAGCAGCTTGGAGACAGGGAATGGCTACACCTTC	CASSLETGNGYTF
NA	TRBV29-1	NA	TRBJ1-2	TGCAGCGCCACAGGGTGGGACTATGGCTACACCTTC	CSATGWDYGYTF
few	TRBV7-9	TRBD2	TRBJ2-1	TGTGCCAGCAGCTGGGTGAGGATAGCGGGAGGGCCTTACAATGAGCAGTTCTTC	CASSWVRIAGGPYNEQFF
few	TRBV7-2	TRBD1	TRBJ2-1	TGTGCCAGCACGGGCCAGGGGGCCGAGCAGTTCTTC	CASTGQGAEQFF
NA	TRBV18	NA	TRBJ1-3	TGTGCCAGCTCACCACCAGCCACCCGCTCTGGAAACACCATATATTTT	CASSPPATRSGNTIYF
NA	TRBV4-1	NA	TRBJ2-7	TGCGCCAGCAGCCCCCGAGGCGTCTACGAGCAGTACTTC	CASSPRGVYEQYF
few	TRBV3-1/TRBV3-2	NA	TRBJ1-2	TGTGCCAGCAGCCGGACTTCAAACTATGGCTACACCTTC	CASSRTSNYGYTF
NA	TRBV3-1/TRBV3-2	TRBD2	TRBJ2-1	TGTGCCAGCAGCTTAGCGGGAGGCGGAAATGAGCAGTTCTTC	CASSLAGGGNEQFF
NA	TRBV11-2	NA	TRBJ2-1	TGTGCCAGCAGCTTAGGGACTCTTGAGATTTACAATGAGCAGTTCTTC	CASSLGTLEIYNEQFF
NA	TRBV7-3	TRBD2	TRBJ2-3	TGTGCCAGCAGCTTATCACTAGCGGACACAGATACGCAGTATTTT	CASSLSLADTDTQYF
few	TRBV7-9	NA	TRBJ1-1	TGTGCCAGCAGCTTAGGTCCCAGCACTGAAGCTTTCTTT	CASSLGPSTEAFF
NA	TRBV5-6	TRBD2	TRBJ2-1	TGTGCCAGCAGCTCAACTAGCGGGAGTTACGCCTACAATGAGCAGTTCTTC	CASSSTSGSYAYNEQFF
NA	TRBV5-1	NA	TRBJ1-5	TGCGCCAGCAGAGAGTCCCCAGGGGTAAATCAGCCCCAGCATTTT	CASRESPGVNQPQHF
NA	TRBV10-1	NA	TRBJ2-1	TGCGCCAGCAGTGAGCCGCCGCGTGACAATGAGCAGTTCTTC	CASSEPPRDNEQFF
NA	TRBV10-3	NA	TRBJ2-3	TGTGCCATCAGTGAAGCCGTGACGCAGTATTTT	CAISEAVTQYF
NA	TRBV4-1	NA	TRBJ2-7	TGCGCCAGCAGCCCCCAGGTGGGTTCGGACGAGCAGTACTTC	CASSPQVGSDEQYF
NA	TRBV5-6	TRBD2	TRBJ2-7	TGTGCCAGCAGCTTGAGCGGGAGCGCCTACGAGCAGTACTTC	CASSLSGSAYEQYF
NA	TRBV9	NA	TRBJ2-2	TGTGCCAGCAGCGCCACGGGGGACGGGGAGCTGTTTTTT	CASSATGDGELFF
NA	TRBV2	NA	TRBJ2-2	TGTGCCAGCAGAGAGGGAACACCGGCGGAGCTGTTTTTT	CASREGTPAELFF
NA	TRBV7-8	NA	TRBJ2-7	TGTGCCAGCAGCCCAACTACAGGGCTCGCCTACGAGCAGTACTTC	CASSPTTGLAYEQYF
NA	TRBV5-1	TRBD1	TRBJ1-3	TGCGCCAGCAGCTTGGGACAGGGCGGCATATATTTT	CASSLGQGGIYF
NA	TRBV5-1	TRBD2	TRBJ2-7	TGCGCCAGCAGCTTGGCCGGCGGGAGGAGGACCTACGAGCAGTACTTC	CASSLAGGRRTYEQYF
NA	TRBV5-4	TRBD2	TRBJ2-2	TGTGCCAGCAGCTTAGGACTAGCGGGAGGGATCACGATCACCGGGGAGCTGTTTTTT	CASSLGLAGGITITGELFF
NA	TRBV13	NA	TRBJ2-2	TGTGCCAGCAGCTTAGATCCCAGGGGAGCCGGGGAGCTGTTTTTT	CASSLDPRGAGELFF
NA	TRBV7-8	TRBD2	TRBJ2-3	TGTGCCAGCAGCCGGCAATCAGCGGGAGGGCCGGATACGCAGTATTTT	CASSRQSAGGPDTQYF
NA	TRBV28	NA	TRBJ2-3	TGTGCCAGCAATACCAAAATACAGCCCTCCCTGCACAATAGGCAGTATTTT	CASNTKIQPSLHNRQYF
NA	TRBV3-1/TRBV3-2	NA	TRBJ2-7	TGTGCCAGCAGCCAAGGGGGGACTCGCGAGCAGTACTTC	CASSQGGTREQYF
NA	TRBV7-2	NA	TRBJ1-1	TGTACGAGCGGAGGGAACACTGAAGCTTTCTTT	CTSGGNTEAFF
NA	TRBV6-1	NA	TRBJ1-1	TGTGCCAGCAGTGAAACAGTGAACACTGAAGCTTTCTTT	CASSETVNTEAFF
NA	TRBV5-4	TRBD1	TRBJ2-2	TGTGCCAGCAGCATGACAGGGGTCACCGGGGAGCTGTTTTTT	CASSMTGVTGELFF
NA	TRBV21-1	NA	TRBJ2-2	TGTGCCAGCAGCAAAGGGCAGGGGGGAACCGGGGAGCTGTTTTTT	CASSKGQGGTGELFF
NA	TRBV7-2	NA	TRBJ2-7	TGTGCCAGCAGCCCTCGTCGGACTAACGGCTACGAGCAGTACTTC	CASSPRRTNGYEQYF
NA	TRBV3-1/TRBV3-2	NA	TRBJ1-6	TGTGCCAGCAGCCAAGATGGCCAGGGCTATTCACCCCTCCACTTT	CASSQDGQGYSPLHF
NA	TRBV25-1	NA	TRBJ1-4	TGTGCCAGCAGTGAATTCACAGGTTTGGGTGAAAAACTGTTTTTT	CASSEFTGLGEKLFF
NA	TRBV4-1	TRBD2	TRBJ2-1	TGCGCCAGCAGCGTAGCGGGAGACCGCTACAATGAGCAGTTCTTC	CASSVAGDRYNEQFF